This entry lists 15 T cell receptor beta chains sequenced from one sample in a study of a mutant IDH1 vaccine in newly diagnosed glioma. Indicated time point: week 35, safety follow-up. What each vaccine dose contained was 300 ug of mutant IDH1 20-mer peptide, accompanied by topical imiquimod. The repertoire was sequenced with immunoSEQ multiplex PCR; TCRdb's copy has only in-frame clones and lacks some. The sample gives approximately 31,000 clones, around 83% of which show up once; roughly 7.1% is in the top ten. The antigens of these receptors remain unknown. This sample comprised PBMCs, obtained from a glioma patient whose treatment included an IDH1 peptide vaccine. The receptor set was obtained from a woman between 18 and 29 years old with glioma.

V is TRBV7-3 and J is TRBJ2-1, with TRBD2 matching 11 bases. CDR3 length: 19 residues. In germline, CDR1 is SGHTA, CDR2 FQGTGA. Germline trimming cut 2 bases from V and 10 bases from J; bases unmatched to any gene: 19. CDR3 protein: CASSLPGTSGRIPMGEQFF. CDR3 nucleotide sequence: TGTGCCAGCAGCTTACCGGGGACTAGCGGCCGAATTCCGATGGGGGAGCAGTTCTTC.

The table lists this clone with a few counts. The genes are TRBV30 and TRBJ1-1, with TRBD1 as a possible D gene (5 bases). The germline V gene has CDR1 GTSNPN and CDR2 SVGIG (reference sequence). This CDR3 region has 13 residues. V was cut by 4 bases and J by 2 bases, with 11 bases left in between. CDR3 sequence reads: CAWKGQGNTEAFF. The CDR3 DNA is TGTGCCTGGAAAGGGCAGGGCAACACTGAAGCTTTCTTT. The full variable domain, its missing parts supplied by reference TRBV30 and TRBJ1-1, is SQTIHQWPATLVQPVGSPLSLECTVEGTSNPNLYWYRQAAGRGLQLLFYSVGIGQISSEVPQNLSASRPQDRQFILSSKKLLLSDSGFYLCAWKGQGNTEAFFGQGTRLTVV.

The CDR3 nucleotides read TGTGCCTGGAACACAGGGGGGCTTTACGAGCAGTACTTC. This gives the protein CAWNTGGLYEQYF. This sequence joins TRBV30 and TRBJ2-7; 8 positions match TRBD1. V shed 4 bases and J 4 bases; nucleotides not matched to a gene: 6. Germline V gene data show CDR1 as GTSNPN and CDR2 as SVGIG (reference sequence). This CDR3 has 13 amino acids.

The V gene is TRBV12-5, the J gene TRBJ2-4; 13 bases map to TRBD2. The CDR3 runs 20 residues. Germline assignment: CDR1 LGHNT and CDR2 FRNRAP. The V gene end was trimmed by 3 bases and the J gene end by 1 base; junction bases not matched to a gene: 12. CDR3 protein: CASGFILPGLAGKAKNIQYF. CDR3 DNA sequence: TGTGCTAGTGGTTTCATCCTCCCGGGACTAGCGGGGAAGGCCAAAAACATTCAGTACTTC.

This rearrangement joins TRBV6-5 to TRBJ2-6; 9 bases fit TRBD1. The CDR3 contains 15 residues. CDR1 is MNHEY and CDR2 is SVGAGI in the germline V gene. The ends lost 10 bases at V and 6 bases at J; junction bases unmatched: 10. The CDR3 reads CATTLGQGSANVLTF. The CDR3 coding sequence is TGTGCCACCACTTTGGGACAGGGTTCGGCCAACGTCCTGACTTTC.

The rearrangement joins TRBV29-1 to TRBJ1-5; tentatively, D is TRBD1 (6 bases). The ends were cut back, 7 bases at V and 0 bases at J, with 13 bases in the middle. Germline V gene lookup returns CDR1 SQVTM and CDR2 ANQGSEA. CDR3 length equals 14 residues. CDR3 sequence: CSAVVDSSNQPQHF. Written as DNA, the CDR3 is TGCAGCGCCGTGGTGGACAGTAGCAATCAGCCCCAGCATTTT.

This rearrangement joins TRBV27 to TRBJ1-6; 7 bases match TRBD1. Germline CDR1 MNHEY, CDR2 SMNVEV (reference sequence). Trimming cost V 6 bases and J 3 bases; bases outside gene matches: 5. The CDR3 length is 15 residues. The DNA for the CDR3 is TGTGCCAGCAGGCAGACAGGGAACTATAATTCACCCCTCCACTTT. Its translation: CASRQTGNYNSPLHF.

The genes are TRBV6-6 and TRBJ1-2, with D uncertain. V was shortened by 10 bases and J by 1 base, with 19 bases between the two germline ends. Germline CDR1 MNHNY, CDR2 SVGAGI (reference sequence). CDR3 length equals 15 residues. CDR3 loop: CATLASELNNYGYTF. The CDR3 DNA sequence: TGTGCCACGCTAGCGTCCGAACTGAATAACTATGGCTACACCTTC.

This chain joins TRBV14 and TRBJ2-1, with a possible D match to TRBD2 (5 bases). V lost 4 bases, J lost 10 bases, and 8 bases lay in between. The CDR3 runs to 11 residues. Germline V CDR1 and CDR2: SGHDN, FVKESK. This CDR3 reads CASSPSGEQFF. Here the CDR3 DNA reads TGTGCCAGCAGCCCATCGGGAGAGCAGTTCTTC.

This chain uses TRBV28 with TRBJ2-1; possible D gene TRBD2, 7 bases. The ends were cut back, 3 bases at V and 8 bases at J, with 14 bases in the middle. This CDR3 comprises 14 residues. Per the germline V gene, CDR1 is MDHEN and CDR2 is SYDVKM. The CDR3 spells CASSFSQGRDEQFF. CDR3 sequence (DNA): TGTGCCAGCAGTTTTAGTCAGGGGAGGGATGAGCAGTTCTTC.

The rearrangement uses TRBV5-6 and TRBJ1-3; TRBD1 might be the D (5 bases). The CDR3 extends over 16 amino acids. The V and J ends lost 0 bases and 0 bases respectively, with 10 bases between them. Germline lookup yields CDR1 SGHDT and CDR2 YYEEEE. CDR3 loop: CASSLVGGLSGNTIYF. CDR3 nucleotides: TGTGCCAGCAGCTTGGTTGGGGGACTCTCTGGAAACACCATATATTTT.

CDR3 sequence reads: CASSFVTGNDEQFF. The CDR3 nucleotides are TGTGCCAGCAGCTTTGTGACGGGTAACGATGAGCAGTTCTTC. V usage is TRBV7-9 and J usage is TRBJ2-1; D is unclear. CDR1 is SEHNR and CDR2 is FQNEAQ in the germline V gene (reference sequence). The CDR3 runs to 14 residues. The V gene lost 3 bases and the J gene lost 8 bases, with 14 bases spanning the gap.

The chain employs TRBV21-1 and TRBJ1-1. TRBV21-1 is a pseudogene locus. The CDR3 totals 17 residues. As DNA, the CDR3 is TGTGCCAGCAGCCAGGTAGGGGGGCCCTTAATGAACACTGAAGCTTTCTTT. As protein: CASSQVGGPLMNTEAFF.

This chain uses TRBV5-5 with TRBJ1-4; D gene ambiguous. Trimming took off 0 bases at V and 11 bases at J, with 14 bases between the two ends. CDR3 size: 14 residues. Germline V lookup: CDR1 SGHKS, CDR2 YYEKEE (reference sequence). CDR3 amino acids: CASSLGTVLGKLFF. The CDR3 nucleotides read TGTGCCAGCAGCTTGGGAACAGTCCTAGGGAAACTGTTTTTT.

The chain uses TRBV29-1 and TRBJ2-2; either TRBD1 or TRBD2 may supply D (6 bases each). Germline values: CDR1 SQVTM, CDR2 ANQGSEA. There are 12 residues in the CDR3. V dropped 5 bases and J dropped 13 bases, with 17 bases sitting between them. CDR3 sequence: CSVRGGRGTLFF. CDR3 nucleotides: TGCAGCGTTAGAGGGGGGCGAGGGACGCTGTTTTTT.